The clone carrying this TCR beta chain was seen repeatedly, ten times or more. The sample originates from a study of Graves' ophthalmopathy and Graves' hyperthyroidism. The CDR3 runs to 16 residues. V was shortened by 3 bases and J by 0 bases, with 17 bases between the two germline ends. From germline, CDR1 is DFQATT and CDR2 SNEGSKA (reference sequence). Amplification targeted the TCR beta CDR3 regions, with RNA transcripts as the source material. HTBI-primed first-round RT-PCR preceded second-round multiplex PCR. TCRdb re-analysed the multiplex PCR reads in MiXCR, keeping a single row per CDR3 protein. The data show about 410,000 distinct CDR3 sequences, around 17% seen once.

This rearrangement joins TRBV20-1 to TRBJ1-1; D gene unclear. The sequenced sample consisted of peripheral blood. The source is a woman aged 18-29 years with Graves' ophthalmopathy. The CDR3 here is CSARLTSWMLNTEAFF. CDR3 coding DNA: TGCAGTGCTAGGCTTACTAGCTGGATGCTGAACACTGAAGCTTTCTTT.